Listed here are 24 T cell receptor beta chains from one sample, sequenced in a study of response to subunit inactivated influenza vaccine. TCRdb independently ran MiXCR on the RT-PCR reads; one entry per CDR3 protein. The top ten hold about a tenth of the sample, which has roughly 290,000 distinct CDR3 sequences, 20% to 25% seen once. This sample comprised PBMCs from blood, obtained approximately 20 months after vaccination. These receptors were obtained from a man between 50 and 69 years old who received an inactivated influenza vaccine.

The V and J genes are TRBV7-9 and TRBJ1-1; D perhaps matches TRBD1 (5 bases). V lost 7 bases and J 10 bases, leaving 16 bases between the germline ends. Germline V gene data show CDR1 as SEHNR and CDR2 as FQNEAQ (reference sequence). The CDR3 has 12 residues. The CDR3 loop is CASTIMGQGAFF. The CDR3 DNA is TGTGCCAGCACCATTATGGGGCAGGGAGCTTTCTTT.

This clonotype was counted at least ten times. The chain recombines TRBV20-1 with TRBJ1-5, with D possibly matching TRBD1 (6 bases). The CDR3 contains 17 residues. Germline-derived CDR1 and CDR2 are DFQATT and SNEGSKA (reference sequence). The V end lost 2 bases, the J end lost 1 base, and 18 bases lay between the germline ends. CDR3 in amino acids: CSARRTTGLMSNQPQHF. CDR3 nucleotides: TGCAGTGCTAGAAGAACAACAGGGCTTATGAGCAATCAGCCCCAGCATTTT.

This clonotype was found a few times. This chain joins TRBV4-2 and TRBJ2-7; tentative D call: TRBD2 (5 bases). This CDR3 region has 16 residues. Trimming took 1 base from V and 7 from J, leaving 20 bases between them. The V gene's germline CDR1 is LGHNA and CDR2 YNFKEQ. Here the CDR3 reads CASSQGLGSLGGEQYF. The CDR3 DNA follows: TGTGCCAGCAGCCAAGGACTGGGGAGTTTGGGTGGGGAGCAGTACTTC.

This clonotype occurred a few times. The V call is TRBV7-2, the J call TRBJ2-7; D is ambiguous. Per germline, CDR1 SGHTA and CDR2 FQGNSA. V lost 5 bases, J lost 2 bases, and 7 bases lay in between. This CDR3 is 12 amino acids long. This chain's CDR3 is CASSPRTYEQYF. The CDR3 DNA follows: TGTGCCAGCAGCCCACGGACCTACGAGCAGTACTTC.

This chain connects TRBV2 to TRBJ2-2; possible D gene TRBD2, 5 bases. The ends were cut back, 6 bases at V and 0 bases at J, with 11 bases in the middle. This CDR3 contains 15 residues. CDR1 is SNHLY and CDR2 is FYNNEI in the germline V gene. In DNA form, the CDR3 reads TGTGCCAGCAGGAGGGAAGTGGCGAACACCGGGGAGCTGTTTTTT. It encodes CASRREVANTGELFF.

This clonotype was counted a few times. V usage is TRBV7-2 and J usage is TRBJ1-5; D is perhaps TRBD1 (6 bases). The germline V gene encodes CDR1 SGHTA and CDR2 FQGNSA. The CDR3 covers 15 residues. V gave up 4 bases and J gave up 3 bases, with 13 bases separating them. CDR3 in DNA: TGTGCCAGCAGCTGGACGGGACAACTCAATCAGCCCCAGCATTTT. This sequence encodes CASSWTGQLNQPQHF.

The chain carries TRBV7-2 and TRBJ2-3; the match to TRBD1 covers 9 bases. Trimming cost V 11 bases and J 5 bases; bases outside gene matches: 11. The CDR3 is 14 amino acids. Germline V gene lookup returns CDR1 SGHTA and CDR2 FQGNSA. CDR3 DNA: TGTGCCTCGACCCGGGACAGGGTGGAAGATACGCAGTATTTT. Translating gives CASTRDRVEDTQYF.

This sequence joins TRBV4-1 and TRBJ2-7, with a tentative D call TRBD2 (5 bases). The germline V gene encodes CDR1 MGHRA and CDR2 YSYEKL. V was clipped by 3 bases and J by 4 bases, with 13 bases between them. The CDR3 is made up of 14 amino acids. Written as DNA, the CDR3 is TGCGCCAGCAGCCAGGCAGGACTTTTATACGAGCAGTACTTC. Translating it yields CASSQAGLLYEQYF.

The table lists this clonotype with a few counts. The chain recombines TRBV25-1 with TRBJ1-1; the match to TRBD1 covers 8 bases. V lost 2 bases to trimming and J lost 5 bases; unmatched junction nucleotides: 1. CDR3 length equals 13 residues. Germline assignment: CDR1 MGHDK and CDR2 SYGVNS. In DNA, the CDR3 is TGTGCCAGCAGTGAACAGGGGGCGACTGAAGCTTTCTTT. This sequence encodes CASSEQGATEAFF.

Concerning this clonotype itself: A read error is possible here, since a much larger clone lies one base away. The CDR3 ends on some other residue instead of the conserved phenylalanine or tryptophan, so this is likely a read error. The CDR3 nucleotides are TGTGCCAGCAGCTTCGGCGGTTACACAGATACGCAGTATTGT. This codes for CASSFGGYTDTQYC. The chain couples TRBV7-2 to TRBJ2-3; D is unresolved. V lost 3 bases and J lost 2, with 9 bases in between. The germline gives CDR1 SGHTA, CDR2 FQGNSA. The CDR3 length is 14 residues.

This clonotype was recorded many times. This chain connects TRBV19 to TRBJ1-1, with D possibly matching TRBD1 (5 bases). This CDR3 contains 15 residues. Germline V gives CDR1 LNHDA, CDR2 SQIVND (reference sequence). The ends were cut back, 5 bases at V and 0 bases at J, with 13 bases in the middle. Here the CDR3 DNA reads TGTGCCAGTAGTGTCTCCGGGACGGTGAACACTGAAGCTTTCTTT. Protein sequence: CASSVSGTVNTEAFF.

The J gene is TRBJ2-7, the V gene TRBV4-3; TRBD1 matches 7 bases. The CDR3 covers 16 residues. Germline lookup yields CDR1 LGHNA and CDR2 YSLEER. J lost 4 bases, V lost 1 base, and 10 bases had no gene match. The CDR3, as DNA: TGCGCCAGCAGCCAAGGGGCCGGGGACAGAATTTACGAGCAGTACTTC. Its translation: CASSQGAGDRIYEQYF.

This clonotype was picked up a small number of times. The chain couples TRBV25-1 to TRBJ1-2, with D possibly TRBD1 on 5 matching bases. This CDR3 is built from 14 residues. CDR1 and CDR2 from the germline V gene are MGHDK and SYGVNS. The germline V and J ends were trimmed by 6 bases and 7 bases, with 18 bases remaining between them. The CDR3 nucleotides read TGTGCCAGCAGAGAGAGTGGGGGGGAAGCTGGCTACACCTTC. It yields the protein CASRESGGEAGYTF.

This clonotype has more than one count but fewer than ten. The CDR3, as DNA: TGTGCCAGCAGCATCGGCCTAGAGCAGTTCTTC. Translating gives CASSIGLEQFF. V usage is TRBV11-1 and J usage is TRBJ2-1; D ambiguous. CDR1 is SGHAT and CDR2 is FQDESV in the germline V gene (reference sequence). Trimming stripped 5 bases from V and 10 bases from J, with 9 bases between. This CDR3 contains 11 residues.

The chain is built from TRBV20-1 and TRBJ2-7, with TRBD1 as a possible D gene (5 bases). Germline V gene sequence: CDR1 DFQATT, CDR2 SNEGSKA (reference sequence). Trimming took off 5 bases at V and 2 bases at J, with 16 bases between the two ends. The CDR3 has 14 residues. The CDR3 DNA sequence: TGCAGTGCTCCAAGACAGCCCTTAGCCTACGAGCAGTACTTC. Translated: CSAPRQPLAYEQYF.

The chain couples TRBV4-2 to TRBJ1-1; D unresolved. The CDR3 covers 13 residues. Germline V gene sequence: CDR1 LGHNA, CDR2 YNFKEQ. V dropped 0 bases and J dropped 6 bases, with 8 bases sitting between them. CDR3 nucleotide sequence: TGTGCCAGCAGCCAAGAGCCCGGACCTGAAGCTTTCTTT. Its translation: CASSQEPGPEAFF.

This clonotype was recorded many times. The V and J genes are TRBV12-3 or TRBV12-4 and TRBJ1-4; 11 bases map to TRBD1. V shed 4 bases, J shed 4 bases, and the junction held 5 bases outside the gene matches. This CDR3 has 16 amino acids. The CDR3 spells CASSSGQGAINEKLFF. The CDR3 region has the DNA TGTGCCAGCAGTTCTGGACAGGGGGCGATTAATGAAAAACTGTTTTTT.

The rearrangement joins TRBV28 to TRBJ2-3; D not resolved. The germline gives CDR1 MDHEN, CDR2 SYDVKM. Trimming left V 5 bases short and J 6 bases short, with 12 bases between. The CDR3 is made up of 13 amino acids. The CDR3, as DNA: TGTGCCAGCAGTCCCCCTAGGTCGGATACGCAGTATTTT. Protein: CASSPPRSDTQYF.

The V call is TRBV28, the J call TRBJ2-1, with TRBD1 matching over 8 bases. Germline CDR1 and CDR2: MDHEN and SYDVKM. J lost 4 bases, V lost 2 bases, and 13 bases had no gene match. The CDR3 runs to 18 residues. This chain's CDR3 is CASSLLGGPGTGYNEQFF. The CDR3 nucleotides are TGTGCCAGCAGTTTACTTGGGGGGCCTGGGACAGGATACAATGAGCAGTTCTTC.

The chain has TRBV24-1 and TRBJ2-1, with TRBD2 identical over 10 bases. CDR3 length: 16 residues. Looked up from germline, CDR1 is KGHDR and CDR2 is SFDVKD. J lost 5 bases, V lost 3 bases, and 6 bases had no gene match. CDR3 region: CATSDPRTSGNNEQFF. Written as DNA, the CDR3 is TGTGCCACCAGTGATCCCCGGACTAGCGGTAACAATGAGCAGTTCTTC.

CDR3 protein: CASTLIGLNTEAFF. The CDR3 DNA is TGTGCCAGCACCCTCATTGGCCTGAACACTGAAGCTTTCTTT. This sequence joins TRBV12-3 or TRBV12-4 and TRBJ1-1; D uncertain. This CDR3 contains 14 residues. Trimming removed 7 bases at V and 0 bases at J, with 12 bases between.

V gene TRBV29-1 combines with J gene TRBJ2-2; D call uncertain. The CDR3 length is 14 residues. V was cut by 8 bases and J by 0 bases, with 13 bases left in between. Germline V gives CDR1 SQVTM, CDR2 ANQGSEA. Here the CDR3 reads CSLVFRANTGELFF. Written as DNA, the CDR3 is TGCAGCCTTGTATTTCGAGCGAACACCGGGGAGCTGTTTTTT.

The chain carries TRBV7-3 and TRBJ2-1; 7 nucleotides align to TRBD2. Trimming at V came to 2 bases and at J to 5 bases, leaving 9 bases not matched to a gene. This CDR3 region has 16 residues. Germline-derived CDR1 and CDR2 are SGHTA and FQGTGA. The CDR3 nucleotides read TGTGCCAGCAGCTTAGTGGGGGGGACCCGGAACAATGAGCAGTTCTTC. It codes for CASSLVGGTRNNEQFF.

In its sample, this clonotype was seen many times. V usage is TRBV29-1 and J usage is TRBJ2-1; 7 bases line up with TRBD1. Germline V CDR1 and CDR2: SQVTM, ANQGSEA. J was trimmed by 9 bases and V by 8 bases; bases with no gene match: 7. The CDR3 runs to 11 residues. The CDR3 sequence: CSTRQGTEQFF. CDR3 DNA sequence: TGCAGCACCAGACAGGGAACTGAGCAGTTCTTC.